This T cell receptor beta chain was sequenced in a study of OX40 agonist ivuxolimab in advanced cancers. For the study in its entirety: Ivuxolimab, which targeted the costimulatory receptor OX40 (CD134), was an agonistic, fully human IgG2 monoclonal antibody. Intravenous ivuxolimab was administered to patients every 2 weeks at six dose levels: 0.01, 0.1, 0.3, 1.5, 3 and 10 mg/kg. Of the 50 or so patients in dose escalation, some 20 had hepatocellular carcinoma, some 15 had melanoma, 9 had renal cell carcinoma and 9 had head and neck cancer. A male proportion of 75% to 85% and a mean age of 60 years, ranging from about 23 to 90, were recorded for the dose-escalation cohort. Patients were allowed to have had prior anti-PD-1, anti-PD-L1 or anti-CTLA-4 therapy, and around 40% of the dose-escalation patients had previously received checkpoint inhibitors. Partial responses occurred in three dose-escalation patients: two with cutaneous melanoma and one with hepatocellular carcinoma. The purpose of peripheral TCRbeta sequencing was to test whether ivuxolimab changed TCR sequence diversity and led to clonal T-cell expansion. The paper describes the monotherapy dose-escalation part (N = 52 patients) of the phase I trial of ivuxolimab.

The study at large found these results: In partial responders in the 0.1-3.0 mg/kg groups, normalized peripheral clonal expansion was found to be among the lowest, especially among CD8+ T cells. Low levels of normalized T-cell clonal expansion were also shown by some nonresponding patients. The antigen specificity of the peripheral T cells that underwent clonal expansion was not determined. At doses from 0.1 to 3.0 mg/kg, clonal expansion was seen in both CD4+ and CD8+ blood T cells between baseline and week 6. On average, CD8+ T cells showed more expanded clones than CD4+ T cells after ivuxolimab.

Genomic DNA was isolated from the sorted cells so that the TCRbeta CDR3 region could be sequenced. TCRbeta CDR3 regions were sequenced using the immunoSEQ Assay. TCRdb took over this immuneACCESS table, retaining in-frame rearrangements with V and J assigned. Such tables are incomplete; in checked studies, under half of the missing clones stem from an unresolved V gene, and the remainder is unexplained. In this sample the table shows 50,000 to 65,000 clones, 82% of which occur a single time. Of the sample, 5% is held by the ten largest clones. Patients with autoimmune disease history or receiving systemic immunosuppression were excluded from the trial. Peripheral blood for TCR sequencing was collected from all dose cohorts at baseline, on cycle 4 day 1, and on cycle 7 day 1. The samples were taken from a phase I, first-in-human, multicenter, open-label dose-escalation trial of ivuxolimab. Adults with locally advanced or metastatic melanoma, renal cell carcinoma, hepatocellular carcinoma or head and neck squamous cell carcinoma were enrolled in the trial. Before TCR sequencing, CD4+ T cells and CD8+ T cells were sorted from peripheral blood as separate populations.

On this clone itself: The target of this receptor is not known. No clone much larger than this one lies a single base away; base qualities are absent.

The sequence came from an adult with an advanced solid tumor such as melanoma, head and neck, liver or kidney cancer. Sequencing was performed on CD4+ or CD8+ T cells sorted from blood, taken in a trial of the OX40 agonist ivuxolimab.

The DNA sequence is as follows: TGTGCCAGCAGTTACACCCGCGGGCAGTCTGAAGCTTTCTTT. Its translation reads: CASSYTRGQSEAFF. Here the chain combines TRBV6-5 and TRBJ1-1, with the D gene call left open. The junction shows trimming of 2 bases on V and 6 bases on J, plus 13 bases between the germline ends. Reading the germline V gene gives CDR1 MNHEY and CDR2 SVGAGI. From cysteine to phenylalanine, the CDR3 is 14 amino acids long. The retained sequence is limited to the CDR3, 42 bases, with the frame set at the first base.